This T cell receptor (beta chain) originates from a study of blood T cell repertoires in COVID-19. For the study at large: There were acute and convalescent COVID-19 samples, and they came from the United States, Italy and Spain.

Germline assignment: CDR1 LGHDT and CDR2 YNNKEL (reference sequence). The CDR3 consists of 14 residues. Trimming left V 0 bases short and J 5 bases short, with 5 bases between. Assay: immunoSEQ multiplex PCR; the TCRdb copy retains only in-frame clones and omits some. The table lists roughly 230,000 clones, roughly 84% of them singletons. The gene calls are TRBV3-1 (or the pseudogene TRBV3-2) and TRBJ1-6; D unresolved. The sample taken for sequencing was peripheral blood. The receptor was derived from a man aged 45-65 years with active or convalescent COVID-19. Here the CDR3 DNA reads TGTGCCAGCAGCCAAGAGGCAAATAATTCACCCCTCCACTTT. This gives the protein CASSQEANNSPLHF.